This TCR beta chain was profiled in a study of CD8+CD57+ T cells in acquired aplastic anemia. Genomic DNA acted as the template from which TCR beta VDJ combination and CDR3 sequence profiling were carried out. A single record per CDR3 protein comes from TCRdb applying MiXCR to the reads. Of about 190,000 distinct CDR3 sequences detected, around half appear once; the ten largest clones hold around a sixth. Comments on this clonotype: Its antigen is unidentified.

Study-wide results and caveats: Statistical testing detected no significant gap in CD8+ Simpson's diversity between patients and controls.

V was pared by 4 bases and J by 7 bases, with 6 bases between. The CDR3 covers 12 residues. Germline V gene sequence: CDR1 KGHDR, CDR2 SFDVKD. J is TRBJ2-2 and V is TRBV24-1; D gene unclear. This receptor was obtained from a human donor in good health, serving as a control. The sample was sorted CD4+, CD8+, or CD8+CD57+ T cells (not recorded which) from PBMCs. This CDR3 is CATSEGLGELFF. Written as DNA, the CDR3 is TGTGCCACCAGTGAGGGCCTCGGGGAGCTGTTTTTT.